A single sample is the source of the 20 T cell receptor beta chains below, sequenced in a study of tumor-infiltrating lymphocytes in primary liver carcinoma. Germline DNA was also extracted, with blood RNA taken from unsorted whole blood. TCR beta cDNA came from approximately 490 ng total RNA, primed with a constant-region primer. For TCR beta, libraries were produced by three nested multiplex PCR rounds using slightly modified ARM-PCR. Amplification in the first two PCR rounds was performed using TRBV1-TRBV30 forward primers and a C-beta reverse primer for 9 to 11 cycles each. Using its own MiXCR run on the multiplex PCR reads, TCRdb lists one record per CDR3 protein. The sample holds some 190,000 distinct CDR3 sequences, about 60% seen once. The sequenced sample consisted of peripheral blood. These receptors originate from a man in his forties or fifties with primary liver carcinoma and hepatitis B virus infection.

As for this clonotype: A read error is possible here, since a much larger clone lies one base away. V is TRBV29-1 and J is TRBJ2-5, with 11 bases fitting TRBD2. From germline, CDR1 is SQVTM and CDR2 ANQGSEA. CDR3 length: 13 amino acids. In DNA form, the CDR3 reads TGCAGCGTTGGGACTAGCGGGCAAGAGGCCCAGTACTTC. Translating gives CSVGTSGQEAQYF.

In the case of this clonotype: At one end, the junction sequence differs from germline, possibly due to a read error. In DNA form, the CDR3 reads TGTGCCTGGAGTCTCCCGGGACAGGGAGGAGGGAAGCAGTGCTTC. Its translation: CAWSLPGQGGGKQCF. The rearrangement uses TRBV30 and TRBJ2-7; the match to TRBD1 covers 9 bases. Germline V gene lookup returns CDR1 GTSNPN and CDR2 SVGIG (reference sequence). The CDR3 contains 15 residues.

This chain links TRBV6-2 or TRBV6-3 with TRBJ1-2, with D possibly matching TRBD1 (5 bases). The V gene's germline CDR1 is MNHEY and CDR2 SVGEGT. The V gene lost 7 bases and the J gene lost 8 bases, with 20 bases spanning the gap. CDR3 length equals 14 residues. CDR3: CASTTEEGMWGYTF. In DNA form, the CDR3 reads TGTGCCAGCACCACCGAAGAGGGGATGTGGGGCTACACCTTC.

The chain couples TRBV5-6 to TRBJ2-7, with D perhaps matching TRBD1 (6 bases). From germline, CDR1 is SGHDT and CDR2 YYEEEE. The CDR3 has 13 amino acids. V shed 2 bases and J shed 5 bases, with 11 bases lying between them. The CDR3, as DNA: TGTGCCAGCAGCTTTGCCAGGGGTAACGAGCAGTACTTC. It is translated as CASSFARGNEQYF.

Notes on this clonotype: Compared with germline, one end of the junction differs, possibly owing to a read error. The chain carries TRBV29-1 and TRBJ2-5, with D perhaps TRBD2 (5 bases). The CDR3 is 13 amino acids. Germline CDR1 and CDR2: SQVTM and ANQGSEA. CDR3 nucleotide sequence: TGCAGCGTAGGACTGCAGATTAAAGAGACCAAGTACTTC. It codes for CSVGLQIKETKYF.

In regard to this clonotype: The conserved phenylalanine or tryptophan is not found at the CDR3 terminus, so this likely reflects a read error. This chain uses TRBV28 with TRBJ2-7, with D possibly TRBD2 on 5 matching bases. V lost 7 bases and J lost 2, with 15 bases in between. Germline CDR1 and CDR2: MDHEN and SYDVKM. The length of the CDR3 is 14 residues. CDR3 in DNA: TGTGCCAGCATCTTGGATAGCGAGCCCTACGAGCAGTACATC. Translated, it gives CASILDSEPYEQYI.

The rearrangement uses TRBV6-6 and TRBJ2-5; D assignment may be TRBD1 or TRBD2 (6 bases each). Looked up from germline, CDR1 is MNHNY and CDR2 is SVGAGI (reference sequence). This CDR3 has 16 amino acids. V shed 1 base and J shed 1 base, with 13 bases lying between them. The CDR3 DNA reads as TGTGCCAGCAGTTACTTAGGGGGAGGAGGCCAAGAGACCCAGTACTTC. As protein: CASSYLGGGGQETQYF.

This chain uses TRBV4-2 with TRBJ2-2, with a tentative D call TRBD2 (5 bases). V lost 0 bases to trimming and J lost 3 bases, with 5 bases between them. Germline CDR1 LGHNA, CDR2 YNFKEQ. The CDR3 has 14 residues. The CDR3 nucleotides are TGTGCCAGCAGCCAAGAGGACTACACCGGGGAGCTGTTTTTT. Translated, it gives CASSQEDYTGELFF.

The chain employs TRBV28 and TRBJ2-3; D unclear. The CDR3 sequence is 12 residues long. CDR1 and CDR2 from the germline V gene are MDHEN and SYDVKM. Here the CDR3 DNA reads TGTGTCCGCAGCTTAGGTGCAGATACGCAGTATTTT. As protein: CVRSLGADTQYF. Using reference TRBV28 and TRBJ2-3 for the parts outside the CDR3, the full variable domain is DVKVTQSSRYLVKRTGEKVFLECVQDMDHENMFWYRQDPGLGLRLIYFSYDVKMKEKGDIPEGYSVSREKKERFSLILESASTNQTSMYLCVRSLGADTQYFGPGTRLTVL.

In the case of this clonotype: A read error may explain this, as a much larger clone is one base away. The chain couples TRBV11-2 to TRBJ2-1, with 12 bases that match TRBD2. The CDR3 sequence is 14 residues long. CDR1 SGHAT and CDR2 FQNNGV come from the germline V gene. The DNA for the CDR3 is TGTGCCGGCAGCGAAGGACTAGCGGGGAATGAGCAGTTCTTC. Amino acid sequence: CAGSEGLAGNEQFF.

This clonotype was seen repeatedly, ten times or more. This chain links TRBV11-2 with TRBJ2-5; a weak D match, TRBD2 (6 bases). Germline V gene sequence: CDR1 SGHAT, CDR2 FQNNGV. V dropped 11 bases and J dropped 1 base, with 14 bases sitting between them. This CDR3 spans 13 amino acids. CDR3 nucleotides: TGTGCCCGGCGGGGTGGGATCCAAGAGACCCAGTACTTC. It is translated as CARRGGIQETQYF.

This clonotype was seen only a few times. The gene calls are TRBV30 and TRBJ2-4; perhaps TRBD2 as D (6 bases). Germline V gene data show CDR1 as GTSNPN and CDR2 as SVGIG (reference sequence). This CDR3 region has 16 residues. V lost 0 bases and J 2 bases, leaving 14 bases between the germline ends. CDR3 in amino acids: CAWSVIGSLTKNIQYF. Here the CDR3 DNA reads TGTGCCTGGAGTGTTATCGGGAGTCTAACCAAAAACATTCAGTACTTC.

J is TRBJ2-1 and V is TRBV12-3 or TRBV12-4; no reliable D call. The CDR3 has 13 amino acids. Trimming shortened V by 2 bases and J by 10 bases, and 12 bases separated the two germline ends. The CDR3 sequence is CASSLNPNREQFF. Written as DNA, the CDR3 is TGTGCCAGCAGTTTAAACCCCAACCGGGAGCAGTTCTTC.

To note about this clonotype: Germline is not matched at one junction end, which may reflect a read error. The J gene is TRBJ2-7, the V gene TRBV6-5; no clear D gene. The germline V gene has CDR1 MNHEY and CDR2 SVGAGI. This CDR3 has 13 amino acids. The CDR3 region is CVSSQLSGNEQCF. The CDR3 DNA sequence: TGTGTCAGCAGCCAACTGAGTGGGAATGAGCAGTGCTTC.

This chain joins TRBV29-1 and TRBJ1-2; 9 nucleotides align to TRBD1. This CDR3 region has 12 residues. The germline CDR1 and CDR2 sequences are SQVTM and ANQGSEA. V was pared by 4 bases and J by 8 bases, with 5 bases of the junction left unmatched. The CDR3 nucleotides read TGCAGCGTTGGGGACAGGGACGGAGGCTACACCTTC. It is translated as CSVGDRDGGYTF.

Many counts were recorded for this clonotype. The chain links TRBV11-3 to TRBJ2-1; 10 bases align to TRBD2. J was trimmed by 5 bases and V by 1 base; bases with no gene match: 2. The CDR3 is 15 amino acids. Per germline, CDR1 SGHNT and CDR2 YENEEA. The CDR3, as DNA: TGTGCCAGCAGCTTAGGGACTAGCGGAAACAATGAGCAGTTCTTC. It yields the protein CASSLGTSGNNEQFF.

This clonotype was seen ten or more times. CDR3 DNA sequence: TGCAGCGTTGGACAAGGGCTCAATTCACCCCTCCACTTT. Its protein product is CSVGQGLNSPLHF. The chain employs TRBV29-1 and TRBJ1-6; D is unresolved. Per germline, CDR1 SQVTM and CDR2 ANQGSEA. The CDR3 spans 13 residues. Between the trimmed V and J ends, which lost 4 bases and 7 bases, there was a span of 11 bases.

A remark on this clonotype: A much bigger clone sits one base away, suggesting this may be a read error. The CDR3 is CSLAPTGILDTRYF. For the CDR3, the DNA is TGCAGCTTAGCACCCACGGGAATCTTGGATACGCGGTATTTT. The chain recombines TRBV29-1 with TRBJ2-3; TRBD2 might be the D (5 bases). Germline-derived CDR1 and CDR2 are SQVTM and ANQGSEA. This CDR3 has 14 residues.

This clonotype was found once. Written as DNA, the CDR3 is TGTGCCAGCACCCCACCGGTGAGCAACACAGATACGCAGTATTTT. It translates to CASTPPVSNTDTQYF. The J gene is TRBJ2-3, the V gene TRBV28; D unresolved. The germline V gene encodes CDR1 MDHEN and CDR2 SYDVKM. The CDR3 is made up of 15 amino acids. V was trimmed by 7 bases and J by 2 bases, leaving 16 bases between them.

The chain carries TRBV30 and TRBJ2-1; D is unresolved. Germline V gene data show CDR1 as GTSNPN and CDR2 as SVGIG (reference sequence). The V and J ends lost 0 bases and 5 bases respectively, with 5 bases between them. The CDR3 has 12 amino acids. The CDR3 region has the DNA TGTGCCTGGAGTGTACAAGACAATGAGCAGTTCTTC. Amino acid sequence: CAWSVQDNEQFF.